This TCR beta chain was documented in a study of blood T cell repertoires in COVID-19. Study as a whole: PBMCs, B-cell-depleted T cells, or T cells provided the cDNA or gDNA that made up the material.

The repertoire was sequenced with immunoSEQ multiplex PCR; TCRdb's copy has only in-frame clones and lacks some. The sample holds about 260,000 clones; 90% are singletons and the top ten take roughly 3.7%. V was trimmed by 0 bases and J by 0 bases, leaving 11 bases between them. This CDR3 contains 16 residues. Sequenced input: peripheral blood. This rearrangement joins TRBV23-1 to TRBJ2-5; maybe TRBD1 (5 bases). TRBV23-1 is treated as an ORF (open reading frame) with a function not yet certain. The source of this sequence is a woman between 40 and 50 years old with acute or convalescent COVID-19. The CDR3 DNA reads TGCGCCAGCAGTCAATCCGGACACCGAAACCAAGAGACCCAGTACTTC. Translated: CASSQSGHRNQETQYF.